This TCR beta chain originates from a study of identical twins. Notes on the study in general: Insertions ran lower in abundant cord blood beta clonotypes, though not in memory repertoires. Excess sharing by twins proved weaker in beta out-of-frame sequences.

Comment on this clonotype: Its matching antigen is unknown.

Everyone who donated was a healthy Caucasian. TCRdb itself ran the 5' RACE reads through MiXCR, one entry per CDR3 protein. Seen here are about 720,000 distinct CDR3 sequences, 8.5% to 9% observed once, and the top ten hold around 0.98%. Another study also made use of these data, one on yellow fever vaccine responses in identical twins.

This TCR derives from a woman aged 18 to 35 in good health. The specimen sequenced was PBMCs.

DNA of the CDR3: TGTGCCAGCAGTGAGGCAGGTCTCAATCAGCCCCAGCATTTT. It codes for CASSEAGLNQPQHF. The chain recombines TRBV25-1 with TRBJ1-5; D call uncertain. CDR3 length equals 14 residues. Trimming cost V 3 bases and J 3 bases, with 9 bases left between them. Germline V gives CDR1 MGHDK, CDR2 SYGVNS.